The next 23 T cell receptor beta chains were all read from a single sample in a study of OX40 agonist ivuxolimab in advanced cancers. Some clones are missing from TCRdb's copy, which holds only in-frame ones; the method was immunoSEQ multiplex PCR. The table shows around 70,000 clones, with approximately 84% occurring only once. The sample consisted of CD4+ or CD8+ T cells sorted from blood, taken in a trial of the OX40 agonist ivuxolimab. The receptor source for this set is an adult with an advanced solid tumor such as melanoma, head and neck, liver or kidney cancer.

This chain joins TRBV11-3 and TRBJ2-1; D unresolved. V lost 4 bases to trimming and J lost 6 bases, with 19 bases between them. This CDR3 region has 16 residues. CDR1 and CDR2 from the germline V gene are SGHNT and YENEEA. Here the CDR3 reads CASSSRSRIDANEQFF. As DNA, the CDR3 is TGTGCCAGCAGCTCGCGATCTAGGATAGATGCCAATGAGCAGTTCTTC.

This chain uses TRBV27 with TRBJ1-6, with D perhaps matching TRBD1 (6 bases). The ends were cut back, 5 bases at V and 4 bases at J, with 12 bases in the middle. Germline assignment: CDR1 MNHEY and CDR2 SMNVEV (reference sequence). This CDR3 contains 15 residues. CDR3 sequence reads: CASSRGGSYNSPLHF. The DNA of the CDR3 is TGTGCCAGCAGTAGGGGGGGATCATATAATTCACCCCTCCACTTT.

This clone was counted a few times. The V and J genes are TRBV10-3 and TRBJ1-1, with unresolved D. This CDR3 spans 14 amino acids. Trimming removed 6 bases at V and 0 bases at J, with 11 bases between. CDR1 and CDR2 from the germline V gene are ENHRY and SYGVKD. The CDR3 nucleotides are TGTGCCATCAGGGGAACAAGCTTGAACACTGAAGCTTTCTTT. This sequence encodes CAIRGTSLNTEAFF.

This clone came up a few times. The genes are TRBV7-9 and TRBJ2-5; possibly TRBD2 for D (5 bases). The CDR3 has 15 amino acids. The germline CDR1 and CDR2 sequences are SEHNR and FQNEAQ (reference sequence). V lost 5 bases and J lost 1, with 14 bases in between. CDR3 region: CASSIGGGSQETQYF. In DNA form, the CDR3 reads TGTGCCAGCAGCATTGGAGGCGGATCCCAAGAGACCCAGTACTTC.

The chain has TRBV30 and TRBJ1-3; D gene uncertain. This CDR3 comprises 14 residues. Germline values: CDR1 GTSNPN, CDR2 SVGIG (reference sequence). In DNA form, the CDR3 reads TGTGCTTGGGGAAAAGGCAGCTCTGGAAACACCATATATTTT. This gives the protein CAWGKGSSGNTIYF. Full variable domain (missing parts from reference TRBV30 and TRBJ1-3): SQTIHQWPATLVQPVGSPLSLECTVEGTSNPNLYWYRQAAGRGLQLLFYSVGIGQISSEVPQNLSASRPQDRQFILSSKKLLLSDSGFYLCAWGKGSSGNTIYFGEGSWLTVV.

The rearrangement uses TRBV9 and TRBJ2-2, with D hard to call. The CDR3 sequence is 16 residues long. CDR1 and CDR2 from the germline V gene are SGDLS and YYNGEE. V was pared by 4 bases and J by 5 bases, with 18 bases between. CDR3 in amino acids: CASSTDPGYGTGELFF. As DNA, the CDR3 is TGTGCCAGCAGCACAGACCCGGGCTACGGGACCGGGGAGCTGTTTTTT.

The chain recombines TRBV29-1 with TRBJ2-7; D gene uncertain. V was clipped by 3 bases and J by 4 bases, with 10 bases between them. CDR1 and CDR2 from the germline V gene are SQVTM and ANQGSEA. The CDR3 contains 12 residues. In nucleotides, the CDR3 is TGCAGCGTTGAGGGTCCCCGATACGAGCAGTACTTC. Protein: CSVEGPRYEQYF.

V usage is TRBV4-1 and J usage is TRBJ2-5, with D unresolved. The DNA end favors TRBJ2-7, so the J call may be wrong. Germline V gene data show CDR1 as MGHRA and CDR2 as YSYEKL. CDR3 length equals 15 residues. CDR3 residues: CASSQALFSTYEQYF. The CDR3 nucleotides read TGCGCCAGCAGCCAAGCACTATTCTCAACCTACGAGCAGTACTTC.

This clone was counted once. This chain uses TRBV6-5 with TRBJ1-6; no definite D call. The CDR3 runs 16 residues. CDR1 is MNHEY, CDR2 SVGAGI, per germline. V lost 0 bases to trimming and J lost 5 bases, with 11 bases between them. The CDR3 DNA follows: TGTGCCAGCAGTTACTCGCGCTGGGGAAATAATTCACCCCTCCACTTT. Translated: CASSYSRWGNNSPLHF.

The chain has TRBV7-9 and TRBJ2-4, with 7 positions matching TRBD1. With V trimmed by 5 bases and J by 0 bases, 4 bases remained unmatched. The CDR3 is made up of 15 amino acids. CDR1 is SEHNR, CDR2 FQNEAQ, per germline (reference sequence). DNA for the CDR3: TGTGCCAGCAGCCAAACAGGGGTAGCCAAAAACATTCAGTACTTC. It yields the protein CASSQTGVAKNIQYF.

The V call is TRBV9, the J call TRBJ1-1, with D unclear. Germline V gives CDR1 SGDLS, CDR2 YYNGEE. V dropped 4 bases and J dropped 6 bases, with 16 bases sitting between them. This CDR3 comprises 14 residues. CDR3 amino acids: CASSLLGSEAEAFF. CDR3 nucleotide sequence: TGTGCCAGCAGCCTTTTAGGTTCAGAGGCTGAAGCTTTCTTT.

This chain links TRBV2 with TRBJ2-1, with 7 bases fitting TRBD2. CDR1 is SNHLY and CDR2 is FYNNEI in the germline V gene. The CDR3 totals 15 residues. The trim removed 2 bases at V and 0 bases at J, leaving 1 base unmatched. The CDR3 spells CASSELAASYNEQFF. In DNA, the CDR3 is TGTGCCAGCAGTGAACTAGCGGCCTCCTACAATGAGCAGTTCTTC. Filled out from reference TRBV2 and TRBJ2-1, the complete variable domain reads EPEVTQTPSHQVTQMGQEVILRCVPISNHLYFYWYRQILGQKVEFLVSFYNNEISEKSEIFDDQFSVERPDGSNFTLKIRSTKLEDSAMYFCASSELAASYNEQFFGPGTRLTVL.

This chain links TRBV14 with TRBJ1-6, with TRBD1 matching over 8 bases. Unmatched junction bases numbered 3, after V lost 5 bases and J lost 0 bases. CDR3 length: 16 amino acids. Germline V lookup: CDR1 SGHDN, CDR2 FVKESK. The CDR3 protein is CASSLTGGSYNSPLHF. CDR3 nucleotides: TGTGCCAGCAGCTTAACAGGGGGCTCCTATAATTCACCCCTCCACTTT.

The chain is built from TRBV5-6 and TRBJ1-2; D is undetermined. Trimming pared 6 bases from V and 3 bases from J, leaving 15 bases between. Germline values: CDR1 SGHDT, CDR2 YYEEEE. This CDR3 is 14 amino acids long. In nucleotides, the CDR3 is TGTGCCAGCATAGGTCCAGGACCCTACTATGGCTACACCTTC. This sequence encodes CASIGPGPYYGYTF.

In the case of this clone: Sequence at one end of the junction differs from germline and may be a read error. J is TRBJ2-3 and V is TRBV7-7, with 9 bases that match TRBD1. Germline V gene sequence: CDR1 SSHAT, CDR2 FNYEAQ (reference sequence). This CDR3 has 16 amino acids. Here the CDR3 reads CASSRSRDRGTDTQYF. Written as DNA, the CDR3 is TGTGCTAGCAGCCGAAGCCGGGACAGGGGCACAGATACGCAGTATTTT.

The rearrangement joins TRBV2 to TRBJ2-1; D gene uncertain. The CDR3 runs 14 residues. Trimming took 4 bases from V and 0 from J, leaving 7 bases between them. Per germline, CDR1 SNHLY and CDR2 FYNNEI. This CDR3 is CASSVQSSYNEQFF. CDR3 coding DNA: TGTGCCAGCAGTGTGCAGAGCTCCTACAATGAGCAGTTCTTC. Together with reference TRBV2 and TRBJ2-1, the CDR3 gives the full variable domain: EPEVTQTPSHQVTQMGQEVILRCVPISNHLYFYWYRQILGQKVEFLVSFYNNEISEKSEIFDDQFSVERPDGSNFTLKIRSTKLEDSAMYFCASSVQSSYNEQFFGPGTRLTVL.

This chain connects TRBV10-2 to TRBJ1-1; 8 nucleotides agree with TRBD1. V lost 6 bases and J lost 4; bases outside the gene matches: 10. CDR1 is WSHSY, CDR2 SAAADI, per germline. This CDR3 comprises 15 residues. CDR3 region: CASSRGQVRGTEAFF. DNA for the CDR3: TGCGCCAGCAGCAGGGGGCAAGTGAGGGGCACTGAAGCTTTCTTT.

The chain is built from TRBV28 and TRBJ2-5; 8 bases fit TRBD1. The J call is uncertain, as TRBJ2-7 better fits the DNA end. This CDR3 contains 14 residues. Germline CDR1 reads MDHEN; CDR2 reads SYDVKM. The CDR3 loop is CASRRQGNSYEQYF. Written as DNA, the CDR3 is TGTGCCAGCAGGAGACAGGGGAATTCCTACGAGCAGTACTTC.

This sequence joins TRBV12-5 and TRBJ2-7; 9 nucleotides align to TRBD1. CDR1 and CDR2 from the germline V gene are LGHNT and FRNRAP. The CDR3 sequence is 15 residues long. V gave up 7 bases and J gave up 2 bases; unmatched junction bases: 9. This CDR3 is CASALGTGPTYEQYF. CDR3 DNA: TGTGCTAGTGCCCTCGGGACAGGGCCAACCTACGAGCAGTACTTC.

This chain uses TRBV23-1 with TRBJ1-5; tentative D call: TRBD1 (5 bases). TRBV23-1 is labeled an ORF, and its function is uncertain. The CDR3 is 18 amino acids. V gave up 6 bases and J gave up 0 bases, with 21 bases separating them. CDR3 protein: CASSPGQGRVYSNQPQHF. As DNA, the CDR3 is TGCGCCAGCAGCCCCGGGCAGGGCCGAGTTTATAGCAATCAGCCCCAGCATTTT.

The chain joins TRBV2 to TRBJ2-7, with a weak D call TRBD2 (7 bases). V dropped 7 bases and J dropped 5 bases, with 24 bases sitting between them. Per the germline V gene, CDR1 is SNHLY and CDR2 is FYNNEI. The CDR3 runs 16 residues. The CDR3 sequence is CASMGGLGGFSDEQYF. Written as DNA, the CDR3 is TGTGCCAGCATGGGAGGGTTAGGGGGGTTTTCGGACGAGCAGTACTTC.

This sequence joins TRBV18 and TRBJ2-3, with D unresolved. The V end was cut by 3 bases, the J end by 0 bases, with 7 bases between. The CDR3 is 14 amino acids. In germline, CDR1 is KGHSH, CDR2 LQKENI. Written as DNA, the CDR3 is TGTGCCAGCTCACCTACCGGTAGCACAGATACGCAGTATTTT. Protein sequence: CASSPTGSTDTQYF.

V usage is TRBV30 and J usage is TRBJ1-2; D is possibly TRBD1 (6 bases). Germline CDR1 and CDR2: GTSNPN and SVGIG (reference sequence). Trimming shortened V by 5 bases and J by 2 bases, and 15 bases separated the two germline ends. The CDR3 has 14 residues. CDR3 DNA sequence: TGTGCCTGGGCTAGGGGCGACAGGAACTATGGCTACACCTTC. It codes for CAWARGDRNYGYTF.